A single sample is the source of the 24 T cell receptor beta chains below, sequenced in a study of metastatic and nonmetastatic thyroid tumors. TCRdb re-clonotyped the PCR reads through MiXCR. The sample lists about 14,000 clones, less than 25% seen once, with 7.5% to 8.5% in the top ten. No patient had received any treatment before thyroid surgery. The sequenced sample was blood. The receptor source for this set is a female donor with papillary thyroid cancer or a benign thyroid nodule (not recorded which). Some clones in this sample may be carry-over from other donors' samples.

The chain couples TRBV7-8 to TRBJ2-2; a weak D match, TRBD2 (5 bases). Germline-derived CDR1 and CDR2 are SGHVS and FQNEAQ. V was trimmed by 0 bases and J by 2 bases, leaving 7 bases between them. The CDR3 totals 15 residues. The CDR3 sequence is CASSLAAENTGELFF. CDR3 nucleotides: TGTGCCAGCAGCTTAGCAGCGGAAAACACCGGGGAGCTGTTTTTT. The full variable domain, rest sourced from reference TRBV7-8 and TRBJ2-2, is GAGVSQSPRYKVAKRGQDVALRCDPISGHVSLFWYQQALGQGPEFLTYFQNEAQLDKSGLPSDRFFAERPEGSVSTLKIQRTQQEDSAVYLCASSLAAENTGELFFGEGSRLTVL.

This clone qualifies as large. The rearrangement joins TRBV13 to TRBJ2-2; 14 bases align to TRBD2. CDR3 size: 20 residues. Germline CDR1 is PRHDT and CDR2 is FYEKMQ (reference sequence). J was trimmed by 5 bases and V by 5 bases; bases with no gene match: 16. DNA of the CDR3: TGTGCCAGCAGCCTTGCGGGACTAGCGGGAGTTGGGGCGAGTACCGGGGAGCTGTTTTTT. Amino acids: CASSLAGLAGVGASTGELFF. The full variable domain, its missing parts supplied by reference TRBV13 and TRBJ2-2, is AAGVIQSPRHLIKEKRETATLKCYPIPRHDTVYWYQQGPGQDPQFLISFYEKMQSDKGSIPDRFSAQQFSDYHSELNMSSLELGDSALYFCASSLAGLAGVGASTGELFFGEGSRLTVL.

This CDR3 reads CASSWTIGVATDTQYF. CDR3 in DNA: TGTGCCAGCAGCTGGACTATCGGGGTGGCCACAGATACGCAGTATTTT. The chain links TRBV11-2 to TRBJ2-3, with D possibly matching TRBD2 (6 bases). The V gene lost 4 bases and the J gene lost 2 bases, with 16 bases spanning the gap. The CDR3 is 16 amino acids. The germline V gene encodes CDR1 SGHAT and CDR2 FQNNGV.

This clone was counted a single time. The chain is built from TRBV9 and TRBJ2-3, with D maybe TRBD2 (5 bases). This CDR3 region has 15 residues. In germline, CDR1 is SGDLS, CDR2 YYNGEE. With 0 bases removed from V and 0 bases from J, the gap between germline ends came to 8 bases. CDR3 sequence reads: CASSVGSGSTDTQYF. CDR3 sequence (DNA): TGTGCCAGCAGCGTAGGGAGCGGAAGCACAGATACGCAGTATTTT.

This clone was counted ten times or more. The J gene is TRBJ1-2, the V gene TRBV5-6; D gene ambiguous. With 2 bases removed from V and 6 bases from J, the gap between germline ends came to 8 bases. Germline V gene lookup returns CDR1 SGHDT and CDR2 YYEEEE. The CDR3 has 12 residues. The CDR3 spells CASSFYGHGYTF. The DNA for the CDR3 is TGTGCCAGCAGCTTTTACGGTCATGGCTACACCTTC.

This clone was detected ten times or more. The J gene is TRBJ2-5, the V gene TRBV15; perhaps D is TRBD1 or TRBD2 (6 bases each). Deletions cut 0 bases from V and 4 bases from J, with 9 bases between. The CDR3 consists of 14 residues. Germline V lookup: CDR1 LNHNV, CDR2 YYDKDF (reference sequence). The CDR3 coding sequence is TGTGCCACCAGCAGAGAAAAGGGGGGAGAGACCCAGTACTTC. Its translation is CATSREKGGETQYF.

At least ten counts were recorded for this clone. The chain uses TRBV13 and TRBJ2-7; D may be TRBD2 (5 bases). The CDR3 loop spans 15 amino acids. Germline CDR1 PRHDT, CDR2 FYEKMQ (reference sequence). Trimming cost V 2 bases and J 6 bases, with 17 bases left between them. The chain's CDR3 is CASSLRYEGAVEQYF. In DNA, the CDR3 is TGTGCCAGCAGCTTACGTTATGAGGGCGCGGTCGAGCAGTACTTC.

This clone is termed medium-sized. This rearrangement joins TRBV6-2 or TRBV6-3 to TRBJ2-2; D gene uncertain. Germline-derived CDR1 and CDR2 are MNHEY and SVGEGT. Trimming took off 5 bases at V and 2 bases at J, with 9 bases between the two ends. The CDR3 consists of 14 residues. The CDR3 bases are TGTGCCAGCAGTCCCGGGTCCAACACCGGGGAGCTGTTTTTT. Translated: CASSPGSNTGELFF.

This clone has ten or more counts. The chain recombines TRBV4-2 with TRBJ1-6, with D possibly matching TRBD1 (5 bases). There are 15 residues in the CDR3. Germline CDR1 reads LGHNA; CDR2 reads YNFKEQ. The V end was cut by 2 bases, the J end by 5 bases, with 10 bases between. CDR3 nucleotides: TGTGCCAGCAGCCAAACGGACAAGAATAATTCACCCCTCCACTTT. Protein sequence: CASSQTDKNNSPLHF.

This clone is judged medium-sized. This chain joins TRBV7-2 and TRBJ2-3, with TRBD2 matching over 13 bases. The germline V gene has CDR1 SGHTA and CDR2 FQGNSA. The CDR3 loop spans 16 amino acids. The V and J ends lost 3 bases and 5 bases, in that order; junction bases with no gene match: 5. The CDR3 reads CASSLLTSGRKDTQYF. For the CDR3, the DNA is TGTGCCAGCAGCTTGCTGACTAGCGGGAGGAAAGATACGCAGTATTTT.

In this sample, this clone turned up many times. This chain's CDR3 is CASSLAGRAGNTIYF. The DNA for the CDR3 is TGTGCCAGCAGCTTGGCCGGGAGGGCTGGAAACACCATATATTTT. This chain links TRBV5-6 with TRBJ1-3; D unclear. The CDR3 runs 15 residues. Trimming stripped 0 bases from V and 2 bases from J, with 9 bases between. The germline V gene encodes CDR1 SGHDT and CDR2 YYEEEE. The entire variable domain, with the rest obtained from reference TRBV5-6 and TRBJ1-3, is as follows: DAGVTQSPTHLIKTRGQQVTLRCSPKSGHDTVSWYQQALGQGPQFIFQYYEEEERQRGNFPDRFSGHQFPNYSSELNVNALLLGDSALYLCASSLAGRAGNTIYFGEGSWLTVV.

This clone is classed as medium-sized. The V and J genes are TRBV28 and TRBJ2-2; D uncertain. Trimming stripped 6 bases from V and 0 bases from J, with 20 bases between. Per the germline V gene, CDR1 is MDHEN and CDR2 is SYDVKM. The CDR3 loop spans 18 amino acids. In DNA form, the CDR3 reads TGTGCCAGCAGCCGCACCCGGACCATCGGACCGAACACCGGGGAGCTGTTTTTT. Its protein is CASSRTRTIGPNTGELFF.

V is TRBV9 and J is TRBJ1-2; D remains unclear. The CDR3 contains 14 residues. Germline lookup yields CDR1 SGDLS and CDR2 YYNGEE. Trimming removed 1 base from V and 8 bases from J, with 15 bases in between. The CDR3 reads CASSVYSQAYGYTF. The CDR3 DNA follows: TGTGCCAGCAGCGTATATAGTCAGGCCTACGGCTACACCTTC.

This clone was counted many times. CDR3 protein: CASSVGFGRGGETQYF. The CDR3 DNA is TGTGCCAGCAGCGTAGGGTTCGGCAGGGGTGGAGAGACCCAGTACTTC. V gene TRBV9 combines with J gene TRBJ2-5, with D possibly TRBD1 on 6 matching bases. Between the trimmed V and J ends, which lost 0 bases and 4 bases, there was a span of 16 bases. Germline loops: CDR1 SGDLS, CDR2 YYNGEE. The CDR3 extends over 16 amino acids.

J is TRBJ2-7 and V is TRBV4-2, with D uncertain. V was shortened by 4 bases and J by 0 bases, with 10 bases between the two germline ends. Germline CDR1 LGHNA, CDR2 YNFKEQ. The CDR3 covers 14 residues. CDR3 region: CASSPQLSSYEQYF. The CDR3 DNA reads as TGTGCCAGCAGCCCCCAGCTGAGCTCCTACGAGCAGTACTTC.

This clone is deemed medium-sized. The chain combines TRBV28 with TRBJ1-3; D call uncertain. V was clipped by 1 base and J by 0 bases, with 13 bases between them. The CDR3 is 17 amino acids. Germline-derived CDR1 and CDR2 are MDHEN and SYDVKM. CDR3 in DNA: TGTGCCAGCAGTTTATATATGAAGAGGCGCTCTGGAAACACCATATATTTT. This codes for CASSLYMKRRSGNTIYF.

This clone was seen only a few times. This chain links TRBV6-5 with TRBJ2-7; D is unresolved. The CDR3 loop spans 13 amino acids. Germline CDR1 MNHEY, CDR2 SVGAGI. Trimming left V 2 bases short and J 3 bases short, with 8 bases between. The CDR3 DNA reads TGTGCCAGCAGTTACCCGCCGATCTACGAGCAGTACTTC. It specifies CASSYPPIYEQYF.

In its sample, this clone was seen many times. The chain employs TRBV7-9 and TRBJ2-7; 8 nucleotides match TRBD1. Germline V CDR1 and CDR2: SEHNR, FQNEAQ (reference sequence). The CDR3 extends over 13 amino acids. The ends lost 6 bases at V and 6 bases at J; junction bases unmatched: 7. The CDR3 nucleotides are TGTGCCAGCAGAGACGTCGACAGGGGCGAGCAGTACTTC. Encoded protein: CASRDVDRGEQYF.

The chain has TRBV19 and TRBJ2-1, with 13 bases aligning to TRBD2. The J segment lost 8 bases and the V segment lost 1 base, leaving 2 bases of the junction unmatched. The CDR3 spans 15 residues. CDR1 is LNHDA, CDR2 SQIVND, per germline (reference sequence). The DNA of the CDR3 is TGTGCCAGTAGTATAGCACTAGCGGGAGGGTATGAGCAGTTCTTC. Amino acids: CASSIALAGGYEQFF.

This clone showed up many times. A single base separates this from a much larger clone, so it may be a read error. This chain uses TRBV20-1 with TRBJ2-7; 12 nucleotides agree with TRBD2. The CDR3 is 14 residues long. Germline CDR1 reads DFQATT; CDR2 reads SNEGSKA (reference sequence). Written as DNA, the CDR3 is TGCAGTGCTGGACTAGCGGGGAGCTCCTACGAGCAGTGCTTC. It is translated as CSAGLAGSSYEQCF.

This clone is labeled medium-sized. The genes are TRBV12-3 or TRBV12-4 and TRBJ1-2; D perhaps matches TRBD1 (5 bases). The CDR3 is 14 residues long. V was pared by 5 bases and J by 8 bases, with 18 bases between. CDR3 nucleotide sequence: TGTGCCAGCAGTCTAGGGTGGGGGATAAGGGGCTACACCTTC. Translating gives CASSLGWGIRGYTF.

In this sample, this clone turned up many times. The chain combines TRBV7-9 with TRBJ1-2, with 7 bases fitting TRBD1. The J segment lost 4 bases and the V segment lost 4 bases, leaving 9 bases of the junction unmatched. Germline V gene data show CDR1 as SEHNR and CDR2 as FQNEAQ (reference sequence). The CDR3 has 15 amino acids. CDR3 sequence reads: CASSSDRQGSYGYTF. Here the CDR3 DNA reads TGTGCCAGCAGCTCAGACCGACAGGGCAGCTATGGCTACACCTTC.

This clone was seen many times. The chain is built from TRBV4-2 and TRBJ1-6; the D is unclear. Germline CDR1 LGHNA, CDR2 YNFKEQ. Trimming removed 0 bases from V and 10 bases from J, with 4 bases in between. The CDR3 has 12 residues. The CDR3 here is CASSQEDSPLHF. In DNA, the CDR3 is TGTGCCAGCAGCCAAGAGGACTCACCCCTCCACTTT.

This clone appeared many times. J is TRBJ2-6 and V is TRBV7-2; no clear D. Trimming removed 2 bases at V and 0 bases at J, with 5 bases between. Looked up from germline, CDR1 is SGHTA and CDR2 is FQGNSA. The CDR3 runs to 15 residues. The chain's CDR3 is CASSLSYSGANVLTF. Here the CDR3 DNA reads TGTGCCAGCAGCTTATCGTACTCTGGGGCCAACGTCCTGACTTTC.